The subject of this entry is one T cell receptor (beta chain). What it recognizes is unknown. The data are from a study of cytomegalovirus exposure and HLA in healthy donors. Study-level results: Under in vitro conditions, a few CMV-associated chains were confirmed as specific for CMV antigens. It has been reported that TCR beta sequences accurately predicted the HLA-A and HLA-B alleles of most subjects.

It was with 60 Vbeta and 13 Jbeta primers that the PCR ran. This table comes from immunoSEQ multiplex PCR, and its TCRdb copy is limited to in-frame clones, with some not included. Of 200,000 to 300,000 clones in the sample, around four fifths were seen once. Trimming left V 0 bases short and J 5 bases short, with 14 bases between. Germline V lookup: CDR1 LGHNA, CDR2 YNFKEQ. The CDR3 covers 16 residues. This chain uses TRBV4-2 with TRBJ2-1, with D possibly matching TRBD2 (6 bases). Sequences were obtained from PBMCs. The clonotype comes from a woman aged 40-49 years in good health and CMV-seropositive. This CDR3 reads CASSQERTNADNEQFF. The CDR3 bases are TGTGCCAGCAGCCAAGAAAGGACTAATGCGGACAATGAGCAGTTCTTC.